These 30 T cell receptor beta chains share one sample of origin, sequenced in a study of T-cell reconstitution after alpha-beta-depleted transplantation in children. As it was prepared, the TCRbeta library received unique molecular identifiers. One entry per CDR3 protein results from TCRdb running MiXCR on the PCR reads. The data hold around 600,000 distinct CDR3 sequences, with under 12% observed a single time. Sequencing was performed on PBMCs from the stem cell graft donor, taken from the stem cell graft. The receptors were gathered from a human donor who donated a stem cell graft to a child with acute myeloid leukemia.

The V gene is TRBV27, the J gene TRBJ2-7; D may match TRBD1 or TRBD2 (6 bases each). Germline loops: CDR1 MNHEY, CDR2 SMNVEV (reference sequence). V dropped 0 bases and J dropped 4 bases, with 13 bases sitting between them. The CDR3 extends over 15 amino acids. The CDR3 DNA follows: TGTGCCAGCAGTTTATCTGGGGGGCGCGTTTACGAGCAGTACTTC. This translates into CASSLSGGRVYEQYF.

This clonotype was counted ten times or more. This chain uses TRBV12-3 or TRBV12-4 with TRBJ1-3; 8 bases are a match to TRBD1. The CDR3 loop spans 13 amino acids. V was clipped by 5 bases and J by 6 bases; unmatched bases: 3. Written as DNA, the CDR3 is TGTGCCAGCAGTCGACAGGGGACAAACACCATATATTTT. Amino acids: CASSRQGTNTIYF.

This clonotype was recorded at least ten times. The rearrangement links TRBV20-1 to TRBJ2-1, with TRBD2 identical over 12 bases. CDR3 length equals 14 residues. Germline V gives CDR1 DFQATT, CDR2 SNEGSKA (reference sequence). V shed 6 bases and J 7 bases; nucleotides not matched to a gene: 7. CDR3 region: CSAPTSGSINEQFF. The CDR3 DNA sequence: TGCAGTGCCCCGACTAGCGGGAGTATAAATGAGCAGTTCTTC.

This clonotype appeared a few times. The gene calls are TRBV12-5 and TRBJ2-2, with 7 bases matching TRBD2. Germline CDR1 and CDR2: LGHNT and FRNRAP. The CDR3 length is 14 residues. The trim removed 1 base at V and 4 bases at J, leaving 0 bases unmatched. The CDR3 sequence: CASGLERGTGELFF. CDR3 nucleotide sequence: TGTGCTAGTGGTTTGGAGCGGGGCACCGGGGAGCTGTTTTTT.

This clonotype occurred a few times. V is TRBV5-1 and J is TRBJ2-5; 10 nucleotides match TRBD1. The CDR3 has 15 residues. The J segment lost 4 bases and the V segment lost 4 bases, leaving 7 bases of the junction unmatched. Looked up from germline, CDR1 is SGHRS and CDR2 is YFSETQ. The CDR3 spells CASSQRTGGGETQYF. CDR3 coding DNA: TGCGCCAGCAGCCAACGGACAGGGGGGGGAGAGACCCAGTACTTC.

This clonotype occurred a few times. The chain combines TRBV2 with TRBJ2-1; TRBD2 matches at 10 bases. Unmatched junction bases numbered 6, after V lost 7 bases and J lost 6 bases. The CDR3 sequence is 14 residues long. Germline V CDR1 and CDR2: SNHLY, FYNNEI. As DNA, the CDR3 is TGTGCCAGCACCACCGGACTAGCGGCCAATGAGCAGTTCTTC. It yields the protein CASTTGLAANEQFF. Using reference TRBV2 and TRBJ2-1 for the parts outside the CDR3, the full variable domain is EPEVTQTPSHQVTQMGQEVILRCVPISNHLYFYWYRQILGQKVEFLVSFYNNEISEKSEIFDDQFSVERPDGSNFTLKIRSTKLEDSAMYFCASTTGLAANEQFFGPGTRLTVL.

This clonotype appeared many times. The V gene is TRBV29-1, the J gene TRBJ2-7, with TRBD2 matching over 13 bases. This CDR3 spans 14 amino acids. Trimming removed 4 bases from V and 6 bases from J; junction bases left unmatched: 6. The V gene's germline CDR1 is SQVTM and CDR2 ANQGSEA. CDR3 in DNA: TGCAGCGTTGGGACTAGCGGGAGAGGTGGCGAGCAGTACTTC. This sequence encodes CSVGTSGRGGEQYF.

For the CDR3, the DNA is TGCAGTGCTAGGGACACCCGTGGGACCGGGGAGCTGTTTTTT. It translates to CSARDTRGTGELFF. The chain uses TRBV20-1 and TRBJ2-2; the D gene is possibly TRBD1 (5 bases). V lost 3 bases and J 5 bases, leaving 13 bases between the germline ends. Germline-derived CDR1 and CDR2 are DFQATT and SNEGSKA (reference sequence). The CDR3 loop spans 14 amino acids.

The sample holds many counts of this clonotype. V and J are TRBV27 and TRBJ2-3; 10 bases align to TRBD1. J lost 5 bases, V lost 5 bases, and 10 bases had no gene match. This CDR3 region has 16 residues. Germline V gene lookup returns CDR1 MNHEY and CDR2 SMNVEV (reference sequence). Here the CDR3 DNA reads TGTGCCAGCAGTCCGATCGACAGGGGGCGCAGAGATACGCAGTATTTT. Translating it yields CASSPIDRGRRDTQYF.

There are a few counts of this clonotype. This chain joins TRBV12-3 or TRBV12-4 and TRBJ2-2; 7 nucleotides agree with TRBD2. With V trimmed by 4 bases and J by 8 bases, 7 bases remained unmatched. The CDR3 sequence is 14 residues long. The CDR3 loop is CASSSREAGGELFF. The CDR3 DNA reads as TGTGCCAGCAGTTCCCGAGAAGCGGGGGGGGAGCTGTTTTTT.

The rearrangement joins TRBV5-5 to TRBJ1-1, with D uncertain. The CDR3 contains 14 residues. CDR1 is SGHKS and CDR2 is YYEKEE in the germline V gene (reference sequence). Trimming stripped 0 bases from V and 1 base from J, with 7 bases between. As DNA, the CDR3 is TGTGCCAGCAGCTTGGCTAAGTCGAACACTGAAGCTTTCTTT. Its protein is CASSLAKSNTEAFF.

A few counts support this clonotype. This chain uses TRBV5-1 with TRBJ2-7; D remains unclear. The CDR3 has 14 amino acids. V dropped 4 bases and J dropped 1 base, with 12 bases sitting between them. Per the germline V gene, CDR1 is SGHRS and CDR2 is YFSETQ. CDR3 protein: CASSMTDGSYEQYF. CDR3 in DNA: TGCGCCAGCAGCATGACGGACGGTTCCTACGAGCAGTACTTC.

This rearrangement joins TRBV10-3 to TRBJ2-7; D is uncertain. The CDR3 runs 12 residues. Germline V CDR1 and CDR2: ENHRY, SYGVKD. V was cut by 2 bases and J by 6 bases, with 8 bases left in between. CDR3 region: CAISEAVAEQYF. The CDR3 bases are TGTGCCATCAGTGAGGCTGTAGCCGAGCAGTACTTC.

This clonotype was counted only a few times. This chain joins TRBV7-2 and TRBJ2-7; TRBD1 aligns across 8 bases. Germline CDR1 reads SGHTA; CDR2 reads FQGNSA. This CDR3 is built from 15 residues. The V gene end was trimmed by 3 bases and the J gene end by 0 bases; junction bases not matched to a gene: 4. The CDR3 reads CASSFQGAGSYEQYF. CDR3 in DNA: TGTGCCAGCAGCTTCCAGGGGGCAGGCTCCTACGAGCAGTACTTC.

J is TRBJ2-7 and V is TRBV5-1; weak D call: TRBD1 (6 bases). The CDR3 contains 15 residues. Germline V CDR1 and CDR2: SGHRS, YFSETQ. Trimming shortened V by 3 bases and J by 3 bases, and 16 bases separated the two germline ends. CDR3 DNA sequence: TGCGCCAGCAGCTCGTTGACAGGAGCCTTCTACGAGCAGTACTTC. It translates to CASSSLTGAFYEQYF.

A few counts support this clonotype. The chain links TRBV20-1 to TRBJ2-3; 7 positions match TRBD2. The CDR3 length is 16 residues. Germline-derived CDR1 and CDR2 are DFQATT and SNEGSKA (reference sequence). Unmatched junction bases numbered 14, after V lost 3 bases and J lost 5 bases. Here the CDR3 DNA reads TGCAGTGCTAGGGGGCTAGCGGACGAATGGATAGATACGCAGTATTTT. Translation gives CSARGLADEWIDTQYF.

Many counts were recorded for this clonotype. The V call is TRBV7-2, the J call TRBJ2-1; possible D gene TRBD2, 5 bases. Germline loops: CDR1 SGHTA, CDR2 FQGNSA. The length of the CDR3 is 15 residues. V was trimmed by 5 bases and J by 0 bases, leaving 11 bases between them. The CDR3 DNA follows: TGTGCCAGCAGCCTTAGCGTGAGCTCCTACAATGAGCAGTTCTTC. Residues: CASSLSVSSYNEQFF.

This clonotype showed up many times. V gene TRBV6-5 combines with J gene TRBJ2-3, with D hard to call. The V end was cut by 3 bases, the J end by 5 bases, with 9 bases between. Germline V gene lookup returns CDR1 MNHEY and CDR2 SVGAGI. CDR3 length equals 13 residues. The CDR3 sequence: CASSYRVRDTQYF. In DNA form, the CDR3 reads TGTGCCAGCAGTTATCGGGTGAGAGATACGCAGTATTTT.

The J gene is TRBJ2-5, the V gene TRBV7-2, with TRBD2 matching over 10 bases. The CDR3 is 16 residues long. From germline, CDR1 is SGHTA and CDR2 FQGNSA. V was clipped by 0 bases and J by 2 bases; unmatched bases: 3. The CDR3 loop is CASSLAASGGQETQYF. The CDR3 nucleotides read TGTGCCAGCAGCTTAGCGGCTAGCGGGGGACAAGAGACCCAGTACTTC.

This clonotype appeared a few times. The rearrangement uses TRBV5-6 and TRBJ1-4; TRBD1 might be the D (5 bases). CDR1 and CDR2 from the germline V gene are SGHDT and YYEEEE. This CDR3 comprises 14 residues. Trimming cost V 1 base and J 14 bases, with 18 bases left between them. CDR3 DNA: TGTGCCAGCAGCTTGAGGACATCCCCTAATGTGCTGTTTTTT. Translated, it gives CASSLRTSPNVLFF.

The chain links TRBV6-5 to TRBJ1-2; tentatively, D is TRBD1 (6 bases). Germline CDR1 MNHEY, CDR2 SVGAGI. Trimming pared 0 bases from V and 6 bases from J, leaving 14 bases between. This CDR3 is 15 amino acids long. The CDR3 DNA sequence: TGTGCCAGCAGTTACTCGAGAGGGGGAGGCGATGGCTACACCTTC. This translates into CASSYSRGGGDGYTF.

The rearrangement uses TRBV18 and TRBJ2-6; 8 bases align to TRBD1. The length of the CDR3 is 18 residues. The ends lost 0 bases at V and 9 bases at J; junction bases unmatched: 13. Germline V gene data show CDR1 as KGHSH and CDR2 as LQKENI. The CDR3, as DNA: TGTGCCAGCTCACCACCGGACATAGGGACAGGAACCCTCAACGTCCTGACTTTC. It specifies CASSPPDIGTGTLNVLTF. Variable domain in full (rest from reference TRBV18 and TRBJ2-6): NAGVMQNPRHLVRRRGQEARLRCSPMKGHSHVYWYRQLPEEGLKFMVYLQKENIIDESGMPKERFSAEFPKEGPSILRIQQVVRGDSAAYFCASSPPDIGTGTLNVLTFGAGSRLTVL.

A few counts support this clonotype. The chain carries TRBV6-1 and TRBJ2-7; 14 nucleotides agree with TRBD2. Germline-derived CDR1 and CDR2 are MNHNS and SASEGT. The CDR3 length is 16 residues. Unmatched junction bases numbered 8, after V lost 7 bases and J lost 3 bases. The CDR3 region is CASKVGLAGVYYEQYF. The CDR3 nucleotides are TGTGCCAGCAAGGTGGGACTAGCGGGAGTTTACTACGAGCAGTACTTC.

The chain carries TRBV25-1 and TRBJ2-7; tentatively, D is TRBD1 (5 bases). Trimming removed 4 bases at V and 2 bases at J, with 9 bases between. Germline CDR1 and CDR2: MGHDK and SYGVNS. CDR3 length equals 13 residues. CDR3 in amino acids: CASSGTPTYEQYF. CDR3 nucleotide sequence: TGTGCCAGCAGTGGGACACCCACCTACGAGCAGTACTTC.

This clonotype was seen only a few times. The chain has TRBV24-1 and TRBJ2-6; D possibly corresponds to TRBD1 (5 bases). Trimming removed 1 base at V and 2 bases at J, with 17 bases between. Germline V CDR1 and CDR2: KGHDR, SFDVKD. The CDR3 covers 19 residues. CDR3 DNA sequence: TGTGCCACCAGTGATTTTACAGGTCCCCATGGGACTGGGGCCAACGTCCTGACTTTC. This translates into CATSDFTGPHGTGANVLTF.

This clonotype was counted between two and nine times. The chain recombines TRBV28 with TRBJ1-2; D uncertain. Trimming shortened V by 6 bases and J by 3 bases, and 11 bases separated the two germline ends. The CDR3 consists of 13 residues. Germline V gene sequence: CDR1 MDHEN, CDR2 SYDVKM. The CDR3 is CASSSGLYYGYTF. The CDR3 region has the DNA TGTGCCAGCAGCTCAGGACTTTACTATGGCTACACCTTC.

This clonotype was picked up a small number of times. One junction end disagrees with the germline gene, perhaps due to a read error. The CDR3 DNA reads as TGTGCCTGCAGCCTTCTAGCGGGAGGGGCTTACTCCTACGAGCAGTACTTC. Amino acid sequence: CACSLLAGGAYSYEQYF. The V gene is TRBV12-3 or TRBV12-4, the J gene TRBJ2-7; 12 bases are a match to TRBD2. This CDR3 has 17 amino acids.

J is TRBJ2-7 and V is TRBV5-1, with 7 bases that match TRBD1. The CDR3 is 14 amino acids. In germline, CDR1 is SGHRS, CDR2 YFSETQ. Unmatched junction bases numbered 7, after V lost 3 bases and J lost 4 bases. For the CDR3, the DNA is TGCGCCAGCAGCTCCGGACAGGACCGTTACGAGCAGTACTTC. It yields the protein CASSSGQDRYEQYF. Based on the CDR3 plus reference TRBV5-1 and TRBJ2-7, the full variable domain is KAGVTQTPRYLIKTRGQQVTLSCSPISGHRSVSWYQQTPGQGLQFLFEYFSETQRNKGNFPGRFSGRQFSNSRSEMNVSTLELGDSALYLCASSSGQDRYEQYFGPGTRLTVT.

This chain joins TRBV20-1 and TRBJ2-2; D could derive from TRBD1 or TRBD2 (5 bases each). Trimming took 4 bases from V and 6 from J, leaving 6 bases between them. Germline lookup yields CDR1 DFQATT and CDR2 SNEGSKA (reference sequence). The CDR3 spans 11 residues. The CDR3 coding sequence is TGCAGTGCTACGGGGCCCGGGGAGCTGTTTTTT. Amino acids: CSATGPGELFF.

This clonotype has ten or more counts. This chain links TRBV20-1 with TRBJ2-1; weak D call: TRBD1 (6 bases). CDR1 and CDR2 from the germline V gene are DFQATT and SNEGSKA (reference sequence). This CDR3 is 14 amino acids long. Deletions cut 3 bases from V and 5 bases from J, with 14 bases between. DNA of the CDR3: TGCAGTGCTAGGTCACAGGGTAGGGACAATGAGCAGTTCTTC. Its protein product is CSARSQGRDNEQFF.